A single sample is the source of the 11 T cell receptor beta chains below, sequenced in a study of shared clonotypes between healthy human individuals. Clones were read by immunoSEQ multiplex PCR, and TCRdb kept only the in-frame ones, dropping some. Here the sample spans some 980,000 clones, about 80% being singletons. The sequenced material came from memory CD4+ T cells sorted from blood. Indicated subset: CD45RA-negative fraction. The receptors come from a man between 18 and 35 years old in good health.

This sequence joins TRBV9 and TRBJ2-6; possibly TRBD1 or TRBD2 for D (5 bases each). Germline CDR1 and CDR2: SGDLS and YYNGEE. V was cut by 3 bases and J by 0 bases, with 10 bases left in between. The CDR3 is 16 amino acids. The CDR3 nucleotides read TGTGCCAGCAGCGCCCGAGGGGACTCTGGGGCCAACGTCCTGACTTTC. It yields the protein CASSARGDSGANVLTF.

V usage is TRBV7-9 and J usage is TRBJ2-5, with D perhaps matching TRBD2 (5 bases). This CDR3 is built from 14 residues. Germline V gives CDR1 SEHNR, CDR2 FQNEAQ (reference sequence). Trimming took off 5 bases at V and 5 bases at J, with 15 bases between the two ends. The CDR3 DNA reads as TGTGCCAGCAGCCAGAGCAGCGGCGGGGAGACCCAGTACTTC. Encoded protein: CASSQSSGGETQYF.

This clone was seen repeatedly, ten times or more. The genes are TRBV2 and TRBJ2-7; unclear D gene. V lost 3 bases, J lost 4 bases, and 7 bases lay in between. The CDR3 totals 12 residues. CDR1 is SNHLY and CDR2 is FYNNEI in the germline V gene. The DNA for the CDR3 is TGTGCCAGCAGTGAGTGGTGGTACGAGCAGTACTTC. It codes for CASSEWWYEQYF.

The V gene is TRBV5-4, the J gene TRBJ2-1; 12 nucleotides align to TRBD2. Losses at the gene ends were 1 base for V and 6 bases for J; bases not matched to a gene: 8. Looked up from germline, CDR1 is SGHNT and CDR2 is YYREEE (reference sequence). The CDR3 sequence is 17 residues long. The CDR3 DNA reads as TGTGCCAGCAGCTTGCTGGCTAGCGGGGGGGCCGGCAATGAGCAGTTCTTC. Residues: CASSLLASGGAGNEQFF.

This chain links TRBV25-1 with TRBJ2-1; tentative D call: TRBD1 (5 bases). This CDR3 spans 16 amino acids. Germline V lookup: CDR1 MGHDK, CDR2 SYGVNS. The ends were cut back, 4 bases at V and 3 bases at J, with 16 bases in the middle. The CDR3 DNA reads TGTGCCAGCAGTGGGGCGTGGGGCTGGAACTACAATGAGCAGTTCTTC. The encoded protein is CASSGAWGWNYNEQFF.

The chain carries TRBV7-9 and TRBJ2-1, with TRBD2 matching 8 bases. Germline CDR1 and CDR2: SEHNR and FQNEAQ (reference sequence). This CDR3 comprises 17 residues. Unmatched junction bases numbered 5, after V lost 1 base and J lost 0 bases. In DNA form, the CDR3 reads TGTGCCAGCAGCTTAGTAGCGGGGTTGAGCTCCTACAATGAGCAGTTCTTC. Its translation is CASSLVAGLSSYNEQFF.

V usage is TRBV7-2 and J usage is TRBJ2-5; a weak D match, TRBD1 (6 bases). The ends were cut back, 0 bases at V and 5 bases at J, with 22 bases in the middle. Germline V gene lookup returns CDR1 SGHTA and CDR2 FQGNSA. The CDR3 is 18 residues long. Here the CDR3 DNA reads TGTGCCAGCAGCTTAGCGCTGGGGGCTAGAGGGGATTCGGAGACCCAGTACTTC. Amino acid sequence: CASSLALGARGDSETQYF.

The CDR3 here is CASSLEGGYNEQFF. CDR3 coding DNA: TGTGCCAGCAGCCTTGAGGGGGGCTACAATGAGCAGTTCTTC. The J gene is TRBJ2-1, the V gene TRBV6-1, with D perhaps being TRBD1 or TRBD2 (6 bases each). The V gene's germline CDR1 is MNHNS and CDR2 SASEGT. The CDR3 runs to 14 residues. The ends were cut back, 6 bases at V and 3 bases at J, with 12 bases in the middle.

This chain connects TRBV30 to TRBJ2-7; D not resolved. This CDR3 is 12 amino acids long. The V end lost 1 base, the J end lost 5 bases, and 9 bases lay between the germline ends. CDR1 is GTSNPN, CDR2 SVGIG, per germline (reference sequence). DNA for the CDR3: TGTGCCTGGAGTGGAGGCTTAAACGAGCAGTACTTC. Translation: CAWSGGLNEQYF.

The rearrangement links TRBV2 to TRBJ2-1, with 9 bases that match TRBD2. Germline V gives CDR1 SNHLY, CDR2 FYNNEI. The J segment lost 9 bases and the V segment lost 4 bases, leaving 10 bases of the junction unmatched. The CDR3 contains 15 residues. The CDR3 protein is CASSGSGSKAGEQFF. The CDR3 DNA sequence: TGTGCCAGCAGTGGTAGCGGGAGTAAGGCGGGTGAGCAGTTCTTC.

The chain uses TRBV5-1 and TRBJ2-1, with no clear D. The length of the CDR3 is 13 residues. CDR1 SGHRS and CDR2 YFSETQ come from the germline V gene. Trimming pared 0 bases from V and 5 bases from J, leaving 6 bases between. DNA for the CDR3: TGCGCCAGCAGCTTGGTCCCCAACAATGAGCAGTTCTTC. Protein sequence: CASSLVPNNEQFF.